This T cell receptor (beta chain) is drawn from a study of blood T cell repertoires in COVID-19. Study context: From the United States, Italy and Spain came samples of acute and convalescent COVID-19. From T cells, B-cell-depleted T cells, or PBMCs came the material, which was cDNA or gDNA.

In the original processing: Reference gene primer amplification gave nucleated cell count estimates. Assay: immunoSEQ multiplex PCR; the TCRdb copy retains only in-frame clones and omits some. V and J calls and clone size follow that table, whereas D and trimming were derived from the DNA. Of tens of thousands of clones listed, approximately 78% are singletons. V dropped 4 bases and J dropped 2; count of bases not matched to a gene: 2. The CDR3 sequence is 13 residues long. The germline V gene has CDR1 SGHRS and CDR2 YFSETQ. The sample taken for sequencing was peripheral blood. V is TRBV5-1 and J is TRBJ2-7, with 8 bases fitting TRBD2. The source of this sequence is a man older than 75 with acute or convalescent COVID-19. CDR3 DNA: TGCGCCAGCAGCCCCGGGGGGGCCTACGAGCAGTACTTC. Amino acids: CASSPGGAYEQYF.